These 18 T cell receptor beta chains originate from one sample sequenced in a study of post-analysis software for immune sequencing data. General study findings and limits: With TRBV5-6, TRBV5-1 and TRBV20-1 included, several TRBV segments were more frequent in patients than in controls.

TCR beta cDNA libraries included unique molecular identifiers. TCRdb called the PCR reads again in MiXCR, with one record for every CDR3 protein. Of some 700,000 distinct CDR3 sequences in the sample, approximately 59% were seen once. These TCRs' antigens remain unknown. Source material: blood. These receptors were obtained from a girl aged 2-10 years with multiple sclerosis.

This clonotype was seen more than once but under ten times. The J gene is TRBJ2-1, the V gene TRBV7-3; 8 nucleotides line up with TRBD2. J lost 6 bases, V lost 3 bases, and 7 bases had no gene match. The CDR3 sequence is 15 residues long. Germline values: CDR1 SGHTA, CDR2 FQGTGA. CDR3 in amino acids: CASSFTTGTSNEQFF. The CDR3 DNA is TGTGCCAGCAGCTTCACCACCGGGACTAGCAATGAGCAGTTCTTC.

This chain joins TRBV4-3 and TRBJ2-1; perhaps D is TRBD1 or TRBD2 (5 bases each). The CDR3 extends over 15 amino acids. Germline lookup yields CDR1 LGHNA and CDR2 YSLEER. Between the trimmed V and J ends, which lost 1 base and 7 bases, there was a span of 14 bases. DNA for the CDR3: TGCGCCAGCAGCCAAGCTTTTGGGGGAGAGAATGAGCAGTTCTTC. Protein: CASSQAFGGENEQFF.

The chain combines TRBV15 with TRBJ2-1, with 9 bases fitting TRBD2. CDR3 length: 15 residues. CDR1 LNHNV and CDR2 YYDKDF come from the germline V gene (reference sequence). Trimming removed 0 bases from V and 10 bases from J; junction bases left unmatched: 7. The DNA for the CDR3 is TGTGCCACCAGCAGAGATCGCCTAGCGGGGACGGAGCAGTTCTTC. It codes for CATSRDRLAGTEQFF.

The chain joins TRBV11-2 to TRBJ2-7, with D tentatively TRBD2 (6 bases). CDR1 and CDR2 from the germline V gene are SGHAT and FQNNGV. The CDR3 has 15 amino acids. V was shortened by 3 bases and J by 3 bases, with 15 bases between the two germline ends. In DNA, the CDR3 is TGTGCCAGCAGCTTGTTGTGGGGAGGACTCTACGAGCAGTACTTC. Amino acid sequence: CASSLLWGGLYEQYF.

The chain couples TRBV20-1 to TRBJ1-1, with 9 bases aligning to TRBD1. The CDR3 extends over 14 amino acids. The germline V gene has CDR1 DFQATT and CDR2 SNEGSKA (reference sequence). V shed 6 bases, J shed 4 bases, and the junction held 9 bases outside the gene matches. The CDR3 reads CSASTGTGTTEAFF. The CDR3, as DNA: TGCAGTGCGTCAACCGGGACAGGGACCACTGAAGCTTTCTTT.

The chain links TRBV30 to TRBJ2-1; 7 nucleotides agree with TRBD2. V gave up 0 bases and J gave up 7 bases; unmatched junction bases: 9. This CDR3 is built from 15 residues. The germline CDR1 and CDR2 sequences are GTSNPN and SVGIG (reference sequence). The CDR3 loop reads CAWSVGAGVGNEQFF. CDR3 sequence (DNA): TGTGCCTGGAGTGTAGGGGCGGGAGTCGGGAATGAGCAGTTCTTC.

The chain recombines TRBV7-6 with TRBJ2-5; the match to TRBD1 covers 11 bases. Per the germline V gene, CDR1 is SGHVS and CDR2 is FNYEAQ. Trimming took 3 bases from V and 4 from J; bases not matched to a gene: 10. The CDR3 runs 17 residues. The CDR3 coding sequence is TGTGCCAGCAGCTTGGGGAGGACAGGGGGCTGGGGAGAGACCCAGTACTTC. As protein: CASSLGRTGGWGETQYF.

In DNA, the CDR3 is TGCAGCGTTGCAGCCAAAGGGGACGAGCAGTACTTC. Protein sequence: CSVAAKGDEQYF. This chain connects TRBV29-1 to TRBJ2-7; D is perhaps TRBD1 (5 bases). The CDR3 totals 12 residues. Germline V CDR1 and CDR2: SQVTM, ANQGSEA. Trimming stripped 4 bases from V and 5 bases from J, with 12 bases between.

V usage is TRBV6-2 or TRBV6-3 and J usage is TRBJ1-5; D is unresolved. Looked up from germline, CDR1 is MNHEY and CDR2 is SVGEGT. The V end was cut by 4 bases, the J end by 0 bases, with 16 bases between. CDR3 length: 17 amino acids. The DNA for the CDR3 is TGTGCCAGCAGTTTCGAGAGGTCAGCTTATAGCAATCAGCCCCAGCATTTT. Residues: CASSFERSAYSNQPQHF.

This chain uses TRBV7-8 with TRBJ1-1, with D perhaps matching TRBD1 (5 bases). V was pared by 6 bases and J by 1 base, with 18 bases between. CDR1 is SGHVS and CDR2 is FQNEAQ in the germline V gene. This CDR3 contains 16 residues. CDR3 bases: TGTGCCAGCAGGGCTCCCGCGGGACGGGCGAACACTGAAGCTTTCTTT. Its translation: CASRAPAGRANTEAFF.

The J gene is TRBJ2-1, the V gene TRBV10-3, with 10 positions matching TRBD1. Germline CDR1 reads ENHRY; CDR2 reads SYGVKD. The CDR3 runs 19 residues. Trimming removed 0 bases from V and 6 bases from J; junction bases left unmatched: 14. DNA of the CDR3: TGTGCCATCAGTGAGTCGACTCGGACAGGGGGAGGTCCGGTCAATGAGCAGTTCTTC. This encodes CAISESTRTGGGPVNEQFF.

The gene calls are TRBV6-1 and TRBJ2-1; 10 nucleotides match TRBD1. V gave up 5 bases and J gave up 8 bases; unmatched junction bases: 6. Germline V gene sequence: CDR1 MNHNS, CDR2 SASEGT. The CDR3 is 14 amino acids. The CDR3 DNA is TGTGCCAGCAGTAAAAGGGACAGGGGCTATGAGCAGTTCTTC. Translated: CASSKRDRGYEQFF.

This clonotype was observed a few times. The V call is TRBV3-1, the J call TRBJ1-2; D may be TRBD1 (5 bases). This CDR3 has 14 amino acids. V lost 4 bases, J lost 8 bases, and 17 bases lay in between. Germline-derived CDR1 and CDR2 are LGHDT and YNNKEL (reference sequence). Here the CDR3 DNA reads TGTGCCAGCAGCCTTAATTCGCAGGGCGGAGGCTACACCTTC. Protein: CASSLNSQGGGYTF.

The rearrangement joins TRBV11-3 to TRBJ2-3; 13 nucleotides match TRBD2. Germline CDR1 reads SGHNT; CDR2 reads YENEEA. J was trimmed by 3 bases and V by 5 bases; bases with no gene match: 14. The CDR3 is 19 amino acids. The CDR3 bases are TGTGCCAGCAGCCTAAGACTAGCGGGGGGCCTACGAAATACAGATACGCAGTATTTT. Encoded protein: CASSLRLAGGLRNTDTQYF.

The sample holds a few counts of this clonotype. The chain recombines TRBV7-9 with TRBJ2-1; D not resolved. The germline V gene encodes CDR1 SEHNR and CDR2 FQNEAQ (reference sequence). Trimming cost V 3 bases and J 7 bases, with 16 bases left between them. The CDR3 runs 15 residues. In DNA, the CDR3 is TGTGCCAGCAGCTTCACTTGGAGCGAACGGAATGAGCAGTTCTTC. Translation: CASSFTWSERNEQFF.

The chain recombines TRBV2 with TRBJ2-1; 7 bases fit TRBD1. The J segment lost 8 bases and the V segment lost 4 bases, leaving 8 bases of the junction unmatched. CDR1 is SNHLY and CDR2 is FYNNEI in the germline V gene. The CDR3 loop spans 14 amino acids. The CDR3 spells CASSVAGGLDEQFF. The CDR3, as DNA: TGTGCCAGCAGTGTCGCAGGGGGTTTGGATGAGCAGTTCTTC. The full variable domain, rest sourced from reference TRBV2 and TRBJ2-1, is EPEVTQTPSHQVTQMGQEVILRCVPISNHLYFYWYRQILGQKVEFLVSFYNNEISEKSEIFDDQFSVERPDGSNFTLKIRSTKLEDSAMYFCASSVAGGLDEQFFGPGTRLTVL.

For this clonotype: No conserved phenylalanine or tryptophan ends this CDR3, so it is likely a read error. The V call is TRBV20-1, the J call TRBJ2-4, with no clear D. Trimming pared 3 bases from V and 0 bases from J, leaving 6 bases between. The CDR3 is 13 residues long. CDR1 and CDR2 from the germline V gene are DFQATT and SNEGSKA (reference sequence). CDR3 DNA sequence: TGCAGTGCTAGTTTTCTAGCCAAAAACATTCAGTACTTA. Protein product: CSASFLAKNIQYL.

J is TRBJ2-5 and V is TRBV4-3, with D unclear. V shed 0 bases and J shed 5 bases, with 16 bases lying between them. CDR3 length: 16 residues. CDR1 is LGHNA, CDR2 YSLEER, per germline. The DNA for the CDR3 is TGCGCCAGCAGCCAAGAGGGCCGTGAGACGCGGGAGACCCAGTACTTC. Its protein is CASSQEGRETRETQYF.